This T cell receptor (beta chain) emerged from a study of radiotherapy plus CTLA-4 blockade in lung cancer. Study outcomes and limitations: After treatment with radiotherapy plus ipilimumab, TCR clones that came from the tumor expanded in blood.

To note about this clone: Its specificity is not known. One end of the junction varies from germline; a read error may be responsible.

The protocol was immunoSEQ multiplex PCR, while the TCRdb copy is restricted to in-frame clones and leaves out a portion. The table records about 87,000 clones, around 90% of them present only once. Germline CDR1 reads MNHEY; CDR2 reads SVGAGI. This CDR3 has 15 residues. This receptor was taken from a human donor with non-small cell lung cancer that progressed on radiotherapy plus ipilimumab. The genes are TRBV6-5 and TRBJ1-3; D is undetermined. This material consisted of peripheral blood, taken from a patient treated with radiotherapy plus ipilimumab. CDR3 amino acids: CANSYSNGYGNTIYF. The CDR3 DNA reads as TGTGCCAACAGTTACTCGAATGGGTACGGAAACACCATATATTTT.